The table lists the clone carrying this T cell receptor (beta chain) with many counts. The antigen remains undetermined. These data belong to a study of T-cell reconstitution after alpha-beta-depleted transplantation in children. Trimming shortened V by 3 bases and J by 0 bases, and 14 bases separated the two germline ends. Germline values: CDR1 SQVTM, CDR2 ANQGSEA. This CDR3 spans 16 amino acids. Study-wide findings and caveats: It was reported that alpha-beta T cells came from several hundred expanded graft clones (about two months after transplant). TCRbeta diversity was high at day 60 in some patients (a result of surviving recipient T cells and thymic progenitors). One year post-transplant, T-cell counts and diversity were largely derived from T cells produced anew.

This sample's TCRbeta library carried unique molecular identifier barcodes. TCRdb re-analysed the PCR reads in MiXCR, keeping a single row per CDR3 protein. Of 180,000 or so distinct CDR3 sequences in the sample, 6.3% were seen once. This clonotype originated in a girl less than two years old with combined immunodeficiency, due to receive a stem cell transplant. This chain connects TRBV29-1 to TRBJ2-2, with a tentative D call TRBD2 (5 bases). This specimen was PBMCs, taken before TCRalphabeta/CD19-depleted stem cell transplant. CDR3 amino acids: CSVEGEQSPNTGELFF. CDR3 coding DNA: TGCAGCGTTGAGGGAGAACAGTCGCCGAACACCGGGGAGCTGTTTTTT.